Presented here are 31 T cell receptor beta chains from one specimen sequenced in a study of CD8+ T cells in alopecia areata. Sequencing used cDNA as its template, made by extracting RNA and reverse transcribing it. The table came from immunoSEQ multiplex PCR; TCRdb's copy has only in-frame clones and leaves some out. Of over 150,000 clones in the sample, around three fifths were seen once. This material consisted of CD4+ T cells sorted from blood, taken at week 0. All receptors derive from a human donor with alopecia areata.

The chain combines TRBV4-1 with TRBJ1-5, with no clear D. The CDR3 contains 17 residues. The V and J ends lost 0 bases and 0 bases respectively, with 12 bases between them. The germline V gene has CDR1 MGHRA and CDR2 YSYEKL. The CDR3, as DNA: TGCGCCAGCAGCCAAGATCCCAGTTTCTATAGCAATCAGCCCCAGCATTTT. Protein sequence: CASSQDPSFYSNQPQHF.

The chain joins TRBV5-1 to TRBJ2-5; 7 nucleotides line up with TRBD1. The J segment lost 0 bases and the V segment lost 7 bases, leaving 9 bases of the junction unmatched. From germline, CDR1 is SGHRS and CDR2 YFSETQ. This CDR3 comprises 15 residues. CDR3 protein: CASGPTGSNQETQYF. The DNA of the CDR3 is TGCGCCAGCGGACCGACAGGGTCCAACCAAGAGACCCAGTACTTC.

The chain employs TRBV29-1 and TRBJ1-2; TRBD1 might be the D (5 bases). V lost 6 bases to trimming and J lost 0 bases, with 17 bases between them. Germline-derived CDR1 and CDR2 are SQVTM and ANQGSEA. This CDR3 has 15 residues. The CDR3 nucleotides are TGCAGCGTGGCTCACCCGGGACCCCCTAACTATGGCTACACCTTC. It is translated as CSVAHPGPPNYGYTF.

This clone was counted a few times. The CDR3 DNA follows: TGCGCCAGCAGTCAATCGGCGAATTTCTCTGGAAACACCATATATTTT. Translated: CASSQSANFSGNTIYF. The chain recombines TRBV23-1 with TRBJ1-3; D is undetermined. TRBV23-1 is designated an ORF whose function remains uncertain. This CDR3 is built from 16 residues. V was cut by 0 bases and J by 0 bases, with 9 bases left in between.

The rearrangement joins TRBV12-5 to TRBJ2-3; D gene ambiguous. V lost 2 bases, J lost 2 bases, and 2 bases lay in between. The CDR3 is 12 residues long. Germline assignment: CDR1 LGHNT and CDR2 FRNRAP. CDR3 in amino acids: CASGLHTDTQYF. As DNA, the CDR3 is TGTGCTAGTGGTTTGCACACAGATACGCAGTATTTT.

This clone has just a few counts. This chain connects TRBV29-1 to TRBJ1-1; D not resolved. The germline V gene has CDR1 SQVTM and CDR2 ANQGSEA. V was cut by 7 bases and J by 2 bases, with 8 bases left in between. The CDR3 is made up of 11 amino acids. As DNA, the CDR3 is TGCAGCGCTAAGACCAACACTGAAGCTTTCTTT. Translation gives CSAKTNTEAFF.

The V gene is TRBV6-5, the J gene TRBJ2-2, with D maybe TRBD2 (6 bases). With 6 bases removed from V and 5 bases from J, the gap between germline ends came to 16 bases. The germline CDR1 and CDR2 sequences are MNHEY and SVGAGI. This CDR3 region has 15 residues. CDR3 DNA: TGTGCCAGCAGCGAGCCCGGCGGGGTTACCGGGGAGCTGTTTTTT. Amino acid sequence: CASSEPGGVTGELFF.

The V gene is TRBV5-1, the J gene TRBJ2-3, with a weak D call TRBD1 (6 bases). The germline V and J ends were trimmed by 6 bases and 6 bases, with 20 bases remaining between them. This CDR3 contains 15 residues. Germline values: CDR1 SGHRS, CDR2 YFSETQ. DNA of the CDR3: TGCGCCAGCAAAACCAACGCAGGGGCTTGGGATACGCAGTATTTT. Its translation is CASKTNAGAWDTQYF.

The J gene is TRBJ2-4, the V gene TRBV15, with D maybe TRBD1 (6 bases). The CDR3 loop spans 14 amino acids. The germline CDR1 and CDR2 sequences are LNHNV and YYDKDF (reference sequence). V lost 6 bases, J lost 9 bases, and 18 bases lay in between. The CDR3 sequence: CATRGGGVSRIQYF. In DNA, the CDR3 is TGTGCCACCAGAGGGGGTGGGGTGTCTCGCATTCAGTACTTC.

The chain recombines TRBV5-6 with TRBJ2-1; D possibly uses TRBD1 or TRBD2 (5 bases each). Trimming cost V 2 bases and J 4 bases, with 13 bases left between them. Germline-derived CDR1 and CDR2 are SGHDT and YYEEEE. The CDR3 is 15 residues long. As DNA, the CDR3 is TGTGCCAGCAGCTTATTCGGGACGGCGTACAATGAGCAGTTCTTC. This translates into CASSLFGTAYNEQFF.

This clone was seen more than once but under ten times. The chain links TRBV7-9 to TRBJ2-7; D may be TRBD1 (7 bases). V gave up 5 bases and J gave up 4 bases, with 12 bases separating them. The germline gives CDR1 SEHNR, CDR2 FQNEAQ (reference sequence). The CDR3 runs to 13 residues. In nucleotides, the CDR3 is TGTGCCAGCAGCCCCAGGGGGGAATACGAGCAGTACTTC. Translation: CASSPRGEYEQYF.

The genes are TRBV6-1 and TRBJ1-2, with D maybe TRBD1 (5 bases). The CDR3 length is 12 residues. V was trimmed by 6 bases and J by 5 bases, leaving 10 bases between them. Germline V gene data show CDR1 as MNHNS and CDR2 as SASEGT. The CDR3 nucleotides are TGTGCCAGCAGCCTACAGGAATATGGCTACACCTTC. This gives the protein CASSLQEYGYTF.

The rearrangement links TRBV2 to TRBJ1-1; TRBD1 matches at 7 bases. The length of the CDR3 is 15 residues. Germline CDR1 reads SNHLY; CDR2 reads FYNNEI. The ends lost 3 bases at V and 10 bases at J; junction bases unmatched: 14. The CDR3, as DNA: TGTGCCAGCAGTGACTGGGTCAGGGGGGTCCTTGGAGCTTTCTTT. It specifies CASSDWVRGVLGAFF.

The CDR3 sequence: CASSEVSTDTQYF. The DNA for the CDR3 is TGTGCCAGCAGTGAAGTTTCGACAGATACGCAGTATTTT. This rearrangement joins TRBV25-1 to TRBJ2-3; D gene unclear. From germline, CDR1 is MGHDK and CDR2 SYGVNS. Trimming removed 2 bases at V and 3 bases at J, with 6 bases between. CDR3 size: 13 residues.

This clone was observed a few times. The chain couples TRBV6-4 to TRBJ2-3; D assignment may be TRBD1 or TRBD2 (5 bases each). Germline-derived CDR1 and CDR2 are MRHNA and SNTAGT. The CDR3 extends over 14 amino acids. Trimming cost V 6 bases and J 0 bases, with 10 bases left between them. In DNA, the CDR3 is TGTGCCAGCAGCCAGGGAGCTAGCACAGATACGCAGTATTTT. Encoded protein: CASSQGASTDTQYF.

This chain joins TRBV5-1 and TRBJ1-2; TRBD1 is a possible D gene (6 bases). V lost 5 bases and J lost 3, with 14 bases in between. From germline, CDR1 is SGHRS and CDR2 YFSETQ. The CDR3 totals 14 residues. The CDR3 reads CASSRGQLDYGYTF. DNA of the CDR3: TGCGCCAGCAGTCGCGGACAGCTCGACTATGGCTACACCTTC. Looking up the rest from reference TRBV5-1 and TRBJ1-2 gives the full variable domain: KAGVTQTPRYLIKTRGQQVTLSCSPISGHRSVSWYQQTPGQGLQFLFEYFSETQRNKGNFPGRFSGRQFSNSRSEMNVSTLELGDSALYLCASSRGQLDYGYTFGSGTRLTVV.

This clone appeared a few times. The rearrangement joins TRBV30 to TRBJ2-7, with a weak D call TRBD2 (6 bases). Germline values: CDR1 GTSNPN, CDR2 SVGIG (reference sequence). The length of the CDR3 is 11 residues. Trimming stripped 6 bases from V and 3 bases from J, with 9 bases between. CDR3 residues: CACGGYYEQYF. In DNA form, the CDR3 reads TGTGCCTGCGGAGGGTACTACGAGCAGTACTTC.

This chain joins TRBV10-3 and TRBJ2-5; D uncertain. CDR1 and CDR2 (germline): ENHRY, SYGVKD. Trimming pared 2 bases from V and 5 bases from J, leaving 6 bases between. The CDR3 runs 12 residues. The DNA of the CDR3 is TGTGCCATCAGTGAGCTGGGCGAGACCCAGTACTTC. It specifies CAISELGETQYF.

The chain links TRBV7-2 to TRBJ2-6; D ambiguous. V gave up 1 base and J gave up 1 base, with 2 bases separating them. The CDR3 is 14 amino acids. Germline CDR1 is SGHTA and CDR2 is FQGNSA. CDR3 in amino acids: CASSLESGANVLTF. CDR3 DNA sequence: TGTGCCAGCAGCTTAGAGTCTGGGGCCAACGTCCTGACTTTC.

The chain recombines TRBV6-5 with TRBJ1-2; D may be TRBD1 (5 bases). CDR1 and CDR2 (germline): MNHEY, SVGAGI. V was cut by 6 bases and J by 3 bases, with 11 bases left in between. The CDR3 covers 13 residues. This chain's CDR3 is CASSQTEHYGYTF. The CDR3, as DNA: TGTGCCAGCAGCCAGACAGAGCACTATGGCTACACCTTC.

V gene TRBV14 combines with J gene TRBJ2-5; D remains ambiguous. The germline gives CDR1 SGHDN, CDR2 FVKESK. This CDR3 comprises 13 residues. V lost 1 base and J lost 6, with 9 bases in between. As DNA, the CDR3 is TGTGCCAGCAGCCAAGGGTTGCTGAAGACCCAGTACTTC. It codes for CASSQGLLKTQYF.

The chain uses TRBV5-1 and TRBJ1-1; 11 bases align to TRBD1. V trimming: 8 bases; J trimming: 5 bases; junction bases outside the gene matches: 8. The CDR3 runs to 14 residues. Per the germline V gene, CDR1 is SGHRS and CDR2 is YFSETQ. The CDR3 is CASAGQGAYTEAFF. The CDR3 DNA reads TGCGCCAGTGCCGGACAGGGGGCTTATACTGAAGCTTTCTTT. Drawing the rest from reference TRBV5-1 and TRBJ1-1, the complete variable domain is KAGVTQTPRYLIKTRGQQVTLSCSPISGHRSVSWYQQTPGQGLQFLFEYFSETQRNKGNFPGRFSGRQFSNSRSEMNVSTLELGDSALYLCASAGQGAYTEAFFGQGTRLTVV.

This sequence joins TRBV5-1 and TRBJ2-3; 13 positions agree with TRBD2. Germline CDR1 reads SGHRS; CDR2 reads YFSETQ. The CDR3 is made up of 18 amino acids. Trimming took 0 bases from V and 1 from J; bases not matched to a gene: 5. DNA of the CDR3: TGCGCCAGCAGCTTGGAAGGACTAGCGGGGGCCCGCACAGATACGCAGTATTTT. This codes for CASSLEGLAGARTDTQYF.

In DNA form, the CDR3 reads TGTGCCAGCAGCGCTGTGGGGGGTCAGGATCAGCCCCAGCATTTT. Protein product: CASSAVGGQDQPQHF. V gene TRBV5-6 combines with J gene TRBJ1-5; D perhaps matches TRBD1 (5 bases). The germline CDR1 and CDR2 sequences are SGHDT and YYEEEE. V was shortened by 4 bases and J by 5 bases, with 16 bases between the two germline ends. The CDR3 loop spans 15 amino acids. Drawing the rest from reference TRBV5-6 and TRBJ1-5, the complete variable domain is DAGVTQSPTHLIKTRGQQVTLRCSPKSGHDTVSWYQQALGQGPQFIFQYYEEEERQRGNFPDRFSGHQFPNYSSELNVNALLLGDSALYLCASSAVGGQDQPQHFGDGTRLSIL.

V usage is TRBV7-9 and J usage is TRBJ2-2; unclear D gene. CDR3 length: 16 residues. V lost 1 base and J lost 5, with 14 bases in between. CDR1 is SEHNR and CDR2 is FQNEAQ in the germline V gene (reference sequence). The CDR3 DNA follows: TGTGCCAGCAGCTTAGTAGGTTCCGGATGGACCGGGGAGCTGTTTTTT. Translating it yields CASSLVGSGWTGELFF.

The chain carries TRBV30 and TRBJ2-7; 10 bases fit TRBD1. The CDR3 is 17 residues long. Germline-derived CDR1 and CDR2 are GTSNPN and SVGIG (reference sequence). V was pared by 4 bases and J by 7 bases, with 19 bases of the junction left unmatched. The DNA for the CDR3 is TGTGCCTGGAATTTGGCTAGATCGGGACAGGGGATGGGTGAGCAGTACTTC. Encoded protein: CAWNLARSGQGMGEQYF.

The chain uses TRBV5-1 and TRBJ1-2, with TRBD1 matching over 10 bases. This CDR3 spans 14 amino acids. V lost 4 bases to trimming and J lost 6 bases; unmatched junction nucleotides: 6. From germline, CDR1 is SGHRS and CDR2 YFSETQ. The CDR3 sequence is CASSPPGTGDGYTF. CDR3 coding DNA: TGCGCCAGCAGCCCTCCCGGGACAGGGGATGGCTACACCTTC. Full variable domain (outside the CDR3, taken from reference TRBV5-1 and TRBJ1-2): KAGVTQTPRYLIKTRGQQVTLSCSPISGHRSVSWYQQTPGQGLQFLFEYFSETQRNKGNFPGRFSGRQFSNSRSEMNVSTLELGDSALYLCASSPPGTGDGYTFGSGTRLTVV.

This clone was observed a handful of times. This chain connects TRBV5-1 to TRBJ2-7; D gene uncertain. This CDR3 region has 13 residues. V lost 1 base and J 0 bases, leaving 5 bases between the germline ends. Germline V CDR1 and CDR2: SGHRS, YFSETQ. CDR3 nucleotides: TGCGCCAGCAGCTTGCAGAGCTCCTACGAGCAGTACTTC. Residues: CASSLQSSYEQYF. The full variable domain, with the rest looked up from reference TRBV5-1 and TRBJ2-7, is KAGVTQTPRYLIKTRGQQVTLSCSPISGHRSVSWYQQTPGQGLQFLFEYFSETQRNKGNFPGRFSGRQFSNSRSEMNVSTLELGDSALYLCASSLQSSYEQYFGPGTRLTVT.

This CDR3 is CSQGQGVTDTQYF. The CDR3 coding sequence is TGCAGCCAGGGACAGGGGGTAACAGATACGCAGTATTTT. The rearrangement links TRBV29-1 to TRBJ2-3; 11 bases line up with TRBD1. Trimming took 8 bases from V and 3 from J; bases not matched to a gene: 4. The CDR3 is made up of 13 amino acids. The V gene's germline CDR1 is SQVTM and CDR2 ANQGSEA.

The rearrangement uses TRBV4-2 and TRBJ2-1; D gene uncertain. Per the germline V gene, CDR1 is LGHNA and CDR2 is YNFKEQ. The germline V and J ends were trimmed by 1 base and 0 bases, with 7 bases remaining between them. CDR3 length: 15 amino acids. This CDR3 is CASSQAASSYNEQFF. Written as DNA, the CDR3 is TGTGCCAGCAGCCAAGCCGCAAGCTCCTACAATGAGCAGTTCTTC.

The rearrangement uses TRBV30 and TRBJ2-2; the D gene is possibly TRBD2 (6 bases). The CDR3 is made up of 14 amino acids. The germline V and J ends were trimmed by 3 bases and 1 base, with 9 bases remaining between them. CDR1 is GTSNPN, CDR2 SVGIG, per germline (reference sequence). The CDR3 DNA is TGTGCCTGGAGACAGACTAGGAACACCGGGGAGCTGTTTTTT. Translated: CAWRQTRNTGELFF.